These 14 T cell receptor beta chains were all obtained from the same sample, sequenced in a study of T cell clones after liver transplantation. Clones were sequenced by immunoSEQ multiplex PCR, and TCRdb holds only the in-frame ones, with some missing. The sample lists over 45,000 clones; about 69% were seen once. This specimen consisted of CD4+ T cells from blood, obtained 52 to 60 months after liver transplant. The receptors stem from a human patient who received a liver transplant. T cells may partly derive from the graft donor.

The chain employs TRBV28 and TRBJ1-2, with D maybe TRBD1 (6 bases). The length of the CDR3 is 13 residues. Germline V gene sequence: CDR1 MDHEN, CDR2 SYDVKM. V lost 4 bases and J lost 8, with 14 bases in between. The CDR3 bases are TGTGCCAGCAGTTCATTTGGGGGCGGAGGCTACACCTTC. It yields the protein CASSSFGGGGYTF.

This clone was found a few times. The genes are TRBV30 and TRBJ2-7; 11 bases are shared with TRBD1. This CDR3 is built from 14 residues. Germline V gives CDR1 GTSNPN, CDR2 SVGIG (reference sequence). After removal of 1 base from V and 7 bases from J, the junction contained 6 bases not matched to a gene. CDR3 bases: TGTGCCTGGAGTGGGACAGGGGGCTCGTATGAGCAGTACTTC. This sequence encodes CAWSGTGGSYEQYF.

The rearrangement joins TRBV6-4 to TRBJ2-3; 8 nucleotides align to TRBD2. V trimming: 6 bases; J trimming: 6 bases; junction bases outside the gene matches: 8. The CDR3 loop spans 14 amino acids. Germline CDR1 reads MRHNA; CDR2 reads SNTAGT. CDR3 in amino acids: CASSLSGARDTQYF. For the CDR3, the DNA is TGTGCCAGCAGCCTTAGCGGGGCCAGGGATACGCAGTATTTT.

V is TRBV18 and J is TRBJ1-2; 8 bases are a match to TRBD1. Germline lookup yields CDR1 KGHSH and CDR2 LQKENI. V lost 0 bases to trimming and J lost 7 bases; unmatched junction nucleotides: 7. The CDR3 runs 15 residues. CDR3 protein: CASSPPVVQGAGYTF. The CDR3, as DNA: TGTGCCAGCTCACCACCGGTAGTCCAGGGGGCTGGCTACACCTTC.

The chain links TRBV5-1 to TRBJ1-1; possibly TRBD1 for D (6 bases). V lost 2 bases to trimming and J lost 4 bases, with 12 bases between them. The CDR3 totals 14 residues. Germline loops: CDR1 SGHRS, CDR2 YFSETQ. The CDR3 DNA sequence: TGCGCCAGCAGCTTACGGGGGGCGGGCACTGAAGCTTTCTTT. Encoded protein: CASSLRGAGTEAFF. The full variable domain, with the rest looked up from reference TRBV5-1 and TRBJ1-1, is KAGVTQTPRYLIKTRGQQVTLSCSPISGHRSVSWYQQTPGQGLQFLFEYFSETQRNKGNFPGRFSGRQFSNSRSEMNVSTLELGDSALYLCASSLRGAGTEAFFGQGTRLTVV.

This clone was seen a handful of times. This chain's CDR3 is CASSQDLVGFVENQPQHF. The CDR3 DNA is TGTGCCAGCAGCCAAGATTTGGTGGGGTTTGTAGAGAATCAGCCCCAGCATTTT. The chain combines TRBV4-2 with TRBJ1-5; D unresolved. The CDR3 is 18 residues long. V dropped 0 bases and J dropped 4 bases, with 19 bases sitting between them. Germline lookup yields CDR1 LGHNA and CDR2 YNFKEQ.

The chain couples TRBV11-3 to TRBJ2-3; TRBD1 is a possible D gene (6 bases). Germline CDR1 reads SGHNT; CDR2 reads YENEEA. Trimming shortened V by 0 bases and J by 6 bases, and 7 bases separated the two germline ends. The CDR3 length is 13 residues. The CDR3 spells CASSLDQGDTQYF. CDR3 in DNA: TGTGCCAGCAGCTTAGATCAGGGGGATACGCAGTATTTT.

The chain combines TRBV10-3 with TRBJ2-1; D is perhaps TRBD1 (6 bases). This CDR3 comprises 12 residues. Trimming stripped 10 bases from V and 5 bases from J, with 12 bases between. CDR1 and CDR2 (germline): ENHRY, SYGVKD. The CDR3 is CATLRQDNEQFF. The CDR3 DNA is TGTGCCACCCTCCGACAGGACAATGAGCAGTTCTTC.

The V and J genes are TRBV28 and TRBJ1-5; 10 bases are a match to TRBD1. With 1 base clipped from V and 2 bases from J, the junction kept 8 bases outside the gene matches. The germline V gene has CDR1 MDHEN and CDR2 SYDVKM. The CDR3 has 18 amino acids. The CDR3 sequence is CASSLSWDRGQGNQPQHF. The CDR3 DNA follows: TGTGCCAGCAGTTTATCCTGGGACAGGGGACAGGGCAATCAGCCCCAGCATTTT. Complete variable domain (other parts from reference TRBV28 and TRBJ1-5): DVKVTQSSRYLVKRTGEKVFLECVQDMDHENMFWYRQDPGLGLRLIYFSYDVKMKEKGDIPEGYSVSREKKERFSLILESASTNQTSMYLCASSLSWDRGQGNQPQHFGDGTRLSIL.

CDR3 sequence: CASSLRDTNSPLHF. The CDR3 DNA reads TGTGCCAGCAGCTTAAGGGACACTAATTCACCCCTCCACTTT. The chain employs TRBV7-8 and TRBJ1-6, with D perhaps matching TRBD1 (6 bases). The CDR3 has 14 residues. Germline CDR1 and CDR2: SGHVS and FQNEAQ. Deletions cut 2 bases from V and 6 bases from J, with 8 bases between.

The rearrangement links TRBV28 to TRBJ2-7; 9 bases are shared with TRBD1. The J segment lost 4 bases and the V segment lost 3 bases, leaving 10 bases of the junction unmatched. This CDR3 is 16 amino acids long. Germline-derived CDR1 and CDR2 are MDHEN and SYDVKM. DNA of the CDR3: TGTGCCAGCAGTTTCCTCCTGACAGGGGGACAGTACGAGCAGTACTTC. Its protein product is CASSFLLTGGQYEQYF.

The CDR3 DNA is TGTGCCAGCAGTGAGGAAAGCTTTTTTAATTCACCCCTCCACTTT. It is translated as CASSEESFFNSPLHF. J is TRBJ1-6 and V is TRBV6-1; no reliable D call. The CDR3 length is 15 residues. Germline-derived CDR1 and CDR2 are MNHNS and SASEGT. Trimming shortened V by 3 bases and J by 6 bases, and 12 bases separated the two germline ends.

This chain uses TRBV4-2 with TRBJ1-4; possible D gene TRBD1, 5 bases. CDR1 is LGHNA and CDR2 is YNFKEQ in the germline V gene. The CDR3 spans 16 residues. V was cut by 0 bases and J by 7 bases, with 15 bases left in between. Here the CDR3 reads CASSQDQQDGGEKLFF. The CDR3 DNA reads TGTGCCAGCAGCCAAGATCAACAGGATGGGGGTGAAAAACTGTTTTTT.

This clone was seen just once. The rearrangement links TRBV14 to TRBJ2-1; D gene ambiguous. From germline, CDR1 is SGHDN and CDR2 FVKESK. This CDR3 has 13 amino acids. Trimming removed 2 bases from V and 3 bases from J, with 5 bases in between. The CDR3 DNA reads as TGTGCCAGCAGCCAACTCCGCTACAATGAGCAGTTCTTC. Translated, it gives CASSQLRYNEQFF.